The rows below give T cell receptor beta chains drawn from one sample of a study of regulatory T cells in long-lasting Graves disease. TCRdb independently ran MiXCR on the multiplex PCR reads; one entry per CDR3 protein. The sample includes a few hundred thousand distinct CDR3 sequences, about 11% of them seen just once. These data were also reused for a study on T cells in Graves' hyperthyroidism and ophthalmopathy.

Sequenced here: peripheral blood mononuclear cells (PBMCs), sampled at new diagnosis, from a patient treated with antithyroid drugs. The receptors come from a woman aged 18-35 years with Graves disease. The CDR3 runs from the conserved cysteine through the conserved F or W. A D gene is named only where the DNA matches it firmly.

D gene	J gene	V gene	CDR3 protein
TRBD2	TRBJ2-7	TRBV11-2	CASKGLAGALYEQYF
NA	TRBJ2-1	TRBV27	CASSAQSVSYNEQFF
NA	TRBJ1-2	TRBV7-9	CASSSPQEVRGYTF
TRBD1	TRBJ1-5	TRBV4-3	CASSQDQTGADQPQHF
NA	TRBJ1-3	TRBV20-1	CSASCPPGEDLSGNTIYF
TRBD1	TRBJ1-4	TRBV7-2	CASSYDRVGEKLFF
NA	TRBJ1-6	TRBV2	CASSEVRGSNNSPPHF
TRBD2	TRBJ2-7	TRBV20-1	CSAPWTSGPSSYEQYF
NA	TRBJ1-1	TRBV18	CASSPELVDVEAFF
NA	TRBJ1-1	TRBV6-1	CASSEAADLNTEAFF
TRBD1	TRBJ1-3	TRBV7-9	CASSPGGRFGNTIYF
NA	TRBJ1-1	TRBV7-8	CASSSGTYLEAFF
TRBD2	TRBJ2-1	TRBV6-1	CASRVSGRGHNEQFF
NA	TRBJ2-2	TRBV4-1	CASSPMSTGELFF
NA	TRBJ2-5	TRBV6-5	CASSYTRMLQETQYF
NA	TRBJ2-3	TRBV19	CASSVIQGGTDTQYF
TRBD1	TRBJ2-1	TRBV9	CASSGGTGSKGEQFF
TRBD1	TRBJ1-1	TRBV19	CASRIWDTGDTEAFF
TRBD2	TRBJ2-3	TRBV20-1	CSAQAGRTDTQYF
TRBD1	TRBJ1-1	TRBV10-3	CATTGTDVSEAFF
TRBD1	TRBJ1-1	TRBV12-3/TRBV12-4	CASSFNQGVMAFF
TRBD2	TRBJ2-1	TRBV11-2	CASSLGLGNSYNEQFF
NA	TRBJ1-4	TRBV12-3/TRBV12-4	CASSLNREKLFF
NA	TRBJ2-3	TRBV12-3/TRBV12-4	CASSFSPGADTQYF
NA	TRBJ1-6	TRBV27	CASSPRRAESPLHF
TRBD1	TRBJ1-4	TRBV7-8	CASSPGGRREKLFF
NA	TRBJ2-4	TRBV12-3/TRBV12-4	CASSSRPQGNIQYF
NA	TRBJ2-1	TRBV20-1	CSATPGDQSGNEQFF
TRBD2	TRBJ2-7	TRBV20-1	CSAIVAGITYEQYF
TRBD1	TRBJ1-6	TRBV18	CASSPTGTGDSPLHF
TRBD2	TRBJ2-1	TRBV27	CASRTGLAGDEQSF
NA	TRBJ2-3	TRBV7-9	CASSVGLSDTQYF
NA	TRBJ2-2	TRBV19	CASSPPRGMFVGELFF
NA	TRBJ2-1	TRBV2	CARNSPLYNEQFF
NA	TRBJ1-3	TRBV2	CASREWGNTIYF
NA	TRBJ1-4	TRBV27	CASSSARNEKLFF
NA	TRBJ1-2	TRBV20-1	CSAYRDYGYTF
NA	TRBJ1-1	TRBV7-2	CASSWGVGEYLNTEAFF
NA	TRBJ2-3	TRBV6-2/TRBV6-3	CAGRNGAIADTQYF
NA	TRBJ1-5	TRBV4-1	CASSLPGLSNQPQHF
NA	TRBJ1-5	TRBV5-6	CASSLLHSNQPQHF
TRBD1	TRBJ2-5	TRBV5-5	CASSLDRGETQYF
NA	TRBJ2-4	TRBV20-1	CSASKAQPADIQYF
TRBD2	TRBJ2-1	TRBV6-9	CASSYPIAGPSYNEQFF
NA	TRBJ1-3	TRBV4-3	CASSQDSRPDSGNTIYF
NA	TRBJ1-2	TRBV9	CASSLIGTHANYGYTF
NA	TRBJ2-3	TRBV30	CAWSSGRFTDTQYF
NA	TRBJ1-1	TRBV30	CAWTQGSSTEAFF
NA	TRBJ1-3	TRBV30	CAWSVLPRNTIYF
NA	TRBJ1-3	TRBV10-3	CAIGGGKGNTIYF